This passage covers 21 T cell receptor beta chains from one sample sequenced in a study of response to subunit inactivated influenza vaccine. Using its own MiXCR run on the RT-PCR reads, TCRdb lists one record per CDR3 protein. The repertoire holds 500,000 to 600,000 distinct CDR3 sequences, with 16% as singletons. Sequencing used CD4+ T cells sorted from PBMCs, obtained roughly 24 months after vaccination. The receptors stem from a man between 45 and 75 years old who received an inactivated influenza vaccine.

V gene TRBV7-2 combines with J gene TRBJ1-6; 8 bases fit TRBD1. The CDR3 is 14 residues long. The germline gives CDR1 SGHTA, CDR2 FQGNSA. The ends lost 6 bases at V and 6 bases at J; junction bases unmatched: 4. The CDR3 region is CASSWDRTNSPLHF. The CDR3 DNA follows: TGTGCCAGCAGTTGGGACAGGACTAATTCACCCCTCCACTTT.

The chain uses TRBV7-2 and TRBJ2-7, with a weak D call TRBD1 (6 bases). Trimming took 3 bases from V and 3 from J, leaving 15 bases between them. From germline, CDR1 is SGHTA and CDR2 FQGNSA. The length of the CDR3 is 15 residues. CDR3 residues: CASSFSQGENYEQYF. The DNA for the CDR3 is TGTGCCAGCAGCTTCTCACAGGGTGAGAACTACGAGCAGTACTTC. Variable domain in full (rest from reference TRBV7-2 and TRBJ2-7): GAGVSQSPSNKVTEKGKDVELRCDPISGHTALYWYRQSLGQGLEFLIYFQGNSAPDKSGLPSDRFSAERTGGSVSTLTIQRTQQEDSAVYLCASSFSQGENYEQYFGPGTRLTVT.

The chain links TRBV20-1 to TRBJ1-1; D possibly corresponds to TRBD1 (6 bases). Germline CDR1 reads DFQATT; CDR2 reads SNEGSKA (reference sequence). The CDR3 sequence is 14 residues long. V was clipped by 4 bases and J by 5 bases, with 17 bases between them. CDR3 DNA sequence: TGCAGTGCTATCTTGGGGGCGAAAAAGACTGAAGCTTTCTTT. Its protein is CSAILGAKKTEAFF.

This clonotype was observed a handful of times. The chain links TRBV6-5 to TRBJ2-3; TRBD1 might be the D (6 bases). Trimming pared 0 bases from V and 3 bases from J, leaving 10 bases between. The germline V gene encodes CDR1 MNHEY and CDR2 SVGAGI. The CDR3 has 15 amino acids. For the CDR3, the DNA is TGTGCCAGCAGTTACTCCCCGGACAGAACAGATACGCAGTATTTT. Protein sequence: CASSYSPDRTDTQYF.

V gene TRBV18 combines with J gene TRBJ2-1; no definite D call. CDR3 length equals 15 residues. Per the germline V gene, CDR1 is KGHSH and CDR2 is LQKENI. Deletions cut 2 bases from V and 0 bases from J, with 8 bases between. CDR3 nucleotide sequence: TGTGCCAGCTCACCAATAGTCGCCTCCTACAATGAGCAGTTCTTC. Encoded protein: CASSPIVASYNEQFF. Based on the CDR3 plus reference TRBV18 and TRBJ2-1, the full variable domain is NAGVMQNPRHLVRRRGQEARLRCSPMKGHSHVYWYRQLPEEGLKFMVYLQKENIIDESGMPKERFSAEFPKEGPSILRIQQVVRGDSAAYFCASSPIVASYNEQFFGPGTRLTVL.

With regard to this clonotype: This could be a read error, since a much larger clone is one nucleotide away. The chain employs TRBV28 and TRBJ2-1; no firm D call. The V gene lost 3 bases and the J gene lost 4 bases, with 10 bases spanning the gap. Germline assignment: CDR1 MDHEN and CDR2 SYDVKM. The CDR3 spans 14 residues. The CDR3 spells CASSFGRLYNEQFF. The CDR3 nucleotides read TGTGCCAGCAGTTTCGGGCGGTTATACAATGAGCAGTTCTTC.

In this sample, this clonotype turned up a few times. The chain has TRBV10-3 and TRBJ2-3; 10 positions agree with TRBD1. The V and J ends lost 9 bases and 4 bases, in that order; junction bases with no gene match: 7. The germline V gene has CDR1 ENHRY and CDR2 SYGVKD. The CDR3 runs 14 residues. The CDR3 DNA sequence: TGTGCCATTAGTAGACAGGGGGCTCCAGATACGCAGTATTTT. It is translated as CAISRQGAPDTQYF.

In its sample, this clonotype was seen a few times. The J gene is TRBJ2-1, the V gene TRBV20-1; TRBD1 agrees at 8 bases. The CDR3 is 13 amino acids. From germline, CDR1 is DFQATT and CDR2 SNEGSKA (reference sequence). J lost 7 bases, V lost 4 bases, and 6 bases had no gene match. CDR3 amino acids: CSATRGLVNEQFF. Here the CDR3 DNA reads TGCAGTGCTACCAGGGGGCTGGTAAATGAGCAGTTCTTC.

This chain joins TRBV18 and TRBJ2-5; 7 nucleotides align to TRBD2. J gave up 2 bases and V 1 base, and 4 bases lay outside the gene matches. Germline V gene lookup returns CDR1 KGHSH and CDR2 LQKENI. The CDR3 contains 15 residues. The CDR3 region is CASSPQRDAQETQYF. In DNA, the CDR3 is TGTGCCAGCTCACCACAGCGGGACGCACAAGAGACCCAGTACTTC.

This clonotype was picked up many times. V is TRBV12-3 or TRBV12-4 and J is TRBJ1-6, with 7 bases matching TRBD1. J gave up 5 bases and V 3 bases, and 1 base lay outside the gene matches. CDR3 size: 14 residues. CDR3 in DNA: TGTGCCAGCAGTTTGGGACAGAATAATTCACCCCTCCACTTT. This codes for CASSLGQNNSPLHF.

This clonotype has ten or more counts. The CDR3 here is CASSLLRVASYNEQFF. The CDR3 nucleotides are TGTGCCAGCAGTTTATTGAGGGTAGCCTCCTACAATGAGCAGTTCTTC. J is TRBJ2-1 and V is TRBV28; D might be TRBD2 (5 bases). The germline V gene encodes CDR1 MDHEN and CDR2 SYDVKM. CDR3 length equals 16 residues. V was trimmed by 1 base and J by 0 bases, leaving 10 bases between them.

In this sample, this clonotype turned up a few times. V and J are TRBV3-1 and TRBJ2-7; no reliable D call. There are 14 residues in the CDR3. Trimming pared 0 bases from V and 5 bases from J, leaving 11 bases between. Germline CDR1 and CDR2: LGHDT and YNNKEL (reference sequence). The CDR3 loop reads CASSQDLGVNEQYF. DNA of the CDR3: TGTGCCAGCAGCCAAGATCTCGGCGTTAACGAGCAGTACTTC.

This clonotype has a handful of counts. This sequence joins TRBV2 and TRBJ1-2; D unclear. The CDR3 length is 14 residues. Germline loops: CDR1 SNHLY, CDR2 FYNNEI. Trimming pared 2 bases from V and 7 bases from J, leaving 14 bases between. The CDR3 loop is CASSESQVRGGYTF. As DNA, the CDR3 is TGTGCCAGCAGTGAAAGCCAGGTTCGGGGTGGCTACACCTTC. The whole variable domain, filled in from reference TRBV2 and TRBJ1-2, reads EPEVTQTPSHQVTQMGQEVILRCVPISNHLYFYWYRQILGQKVEFLVSFYNNEISEKSEIFDDQFSVERPDGSNFTLKIRSTKLEDSAMYFCASSESQVRGGYTFGSGTRLTVV.

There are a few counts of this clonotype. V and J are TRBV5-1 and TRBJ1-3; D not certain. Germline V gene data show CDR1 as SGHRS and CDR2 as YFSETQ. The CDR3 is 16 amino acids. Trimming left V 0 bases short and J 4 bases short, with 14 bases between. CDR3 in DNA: TGCGCCAGCAGCTTGGAGGGAAATACAGCCGGAAACACCATATATTTT. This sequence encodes CASSLEGNTAGNTIYF.

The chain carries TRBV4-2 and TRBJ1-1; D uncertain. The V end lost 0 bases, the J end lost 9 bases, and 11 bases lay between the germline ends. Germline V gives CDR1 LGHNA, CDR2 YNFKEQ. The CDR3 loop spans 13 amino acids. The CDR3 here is CASSQDRAVQAFF. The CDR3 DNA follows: TGTGCCAGCAGCCAAGATCGGGCAGTCCAAGCTTTCTTT.

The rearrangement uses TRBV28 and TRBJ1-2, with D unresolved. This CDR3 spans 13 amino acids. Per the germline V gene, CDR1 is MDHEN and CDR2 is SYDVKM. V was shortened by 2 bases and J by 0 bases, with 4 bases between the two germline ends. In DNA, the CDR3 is TGTGCCAGCAGTTTAAGGGCTAACTATGGCTACACCTTC. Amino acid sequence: CASSLRANYGYTF.

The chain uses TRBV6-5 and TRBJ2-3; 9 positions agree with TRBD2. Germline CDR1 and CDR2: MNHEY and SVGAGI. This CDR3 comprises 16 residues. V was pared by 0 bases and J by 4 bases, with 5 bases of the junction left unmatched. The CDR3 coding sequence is TGTGCCAGCAGTTACTCGGCGGGGGGGCATCCAGATACGCAGTATTTT. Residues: CASSYSAGGHPDTQYF.

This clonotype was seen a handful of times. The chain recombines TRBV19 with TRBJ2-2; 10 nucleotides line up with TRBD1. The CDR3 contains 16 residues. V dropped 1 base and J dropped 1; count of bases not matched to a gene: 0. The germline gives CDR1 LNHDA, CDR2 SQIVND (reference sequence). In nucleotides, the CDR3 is TGTGCCAGTAGTATAGGGACAGGGGGGAACACCGGGGAGCTGTTTTTT. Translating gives CASSIGTGGNTGELFF.

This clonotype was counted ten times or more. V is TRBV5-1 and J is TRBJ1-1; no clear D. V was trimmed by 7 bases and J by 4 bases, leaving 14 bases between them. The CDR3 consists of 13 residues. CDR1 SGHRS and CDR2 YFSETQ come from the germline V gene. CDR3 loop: CASAVGGSTEAFF. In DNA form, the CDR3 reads TGCGCCAGCGCCGTCGGTGGGAGCACTGAAGCTTTCTTT.

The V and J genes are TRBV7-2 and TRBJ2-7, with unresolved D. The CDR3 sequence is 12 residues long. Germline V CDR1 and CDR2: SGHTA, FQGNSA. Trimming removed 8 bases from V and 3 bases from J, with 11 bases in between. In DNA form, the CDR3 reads TGTGCCAGCGGCAGACCTAGCTACGAGCAGTACTTC. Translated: CASGRPSYEQYF.

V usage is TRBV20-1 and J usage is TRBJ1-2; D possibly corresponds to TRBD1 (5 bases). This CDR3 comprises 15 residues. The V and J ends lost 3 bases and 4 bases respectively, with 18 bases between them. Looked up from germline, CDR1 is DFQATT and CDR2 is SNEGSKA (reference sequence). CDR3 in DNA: TGCAGTGCTAGTAGTAACGGGGCGGTTGGCTATGGCTACACCTTC. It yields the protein CSASSNGAVGYGYTF.